This T cell receptor beta chain stems from a study of cytomegalovirus exposure and HLA in healthy donors. Germline CDR1 MNHNY, CDR2 SVGAGI (reference sequence). V gave up 10 bases and J gave up 5 bases; unmatched junction bases: 6. There are 12 residues in the CDR3. The PCR employed 60 Vbeta primers together with 13 Jbeta primers. The repertoire was sequenced with immunoSEQ multiplex PCR; TCRdb's copy has only in-frame clones and lacks some. The top ten hold about 15% of the sample, which has roughly 84,000 clones, 55% to 65% seen once. The sequencing sample was made of PBMCs. V usage is TRBV6-6 and J usage is TRBJ2-7, with 9 bases matching TRBD1. The TCR sequence derives from a woman in her forties in good health and CMV-seropositive. Here the CDR3 reads CAIGTGTHEQYF. DNA of the CDR3: TGTGCCATCGGGACAGGGACCCACGAGCAGTACTTC.